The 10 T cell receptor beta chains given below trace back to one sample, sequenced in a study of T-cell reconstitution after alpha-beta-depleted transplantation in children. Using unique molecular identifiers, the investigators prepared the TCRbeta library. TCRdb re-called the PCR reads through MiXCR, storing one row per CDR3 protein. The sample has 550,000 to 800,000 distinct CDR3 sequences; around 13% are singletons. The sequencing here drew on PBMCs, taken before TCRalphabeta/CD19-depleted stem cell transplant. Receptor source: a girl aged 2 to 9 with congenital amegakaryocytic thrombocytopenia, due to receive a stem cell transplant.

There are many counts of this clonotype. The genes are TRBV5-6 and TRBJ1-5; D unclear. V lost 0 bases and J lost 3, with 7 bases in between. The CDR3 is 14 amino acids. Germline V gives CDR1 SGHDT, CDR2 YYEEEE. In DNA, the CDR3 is TGTGCCAGCAGCTTGGGGGTTAACAATCAGCCCCAGCATTTT. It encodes CASSLGVNNQPQHF.

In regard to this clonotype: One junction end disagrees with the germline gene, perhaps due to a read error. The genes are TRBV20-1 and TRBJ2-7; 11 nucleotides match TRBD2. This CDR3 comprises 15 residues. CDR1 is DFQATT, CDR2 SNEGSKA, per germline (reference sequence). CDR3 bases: TGCAGTGCTCGAGAACTAGCGGGAGTATCCTACGAGCAGTACTTC. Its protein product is CSARELAGVSYEQYF.

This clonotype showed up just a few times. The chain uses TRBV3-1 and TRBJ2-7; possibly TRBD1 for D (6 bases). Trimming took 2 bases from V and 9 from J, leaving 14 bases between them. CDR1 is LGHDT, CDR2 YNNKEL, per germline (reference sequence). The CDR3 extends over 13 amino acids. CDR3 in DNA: TGTGCCAGCAGCCAAACAAAGGGGGTCGGGCAGTACTTC. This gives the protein CASSQTKGVGQYF.

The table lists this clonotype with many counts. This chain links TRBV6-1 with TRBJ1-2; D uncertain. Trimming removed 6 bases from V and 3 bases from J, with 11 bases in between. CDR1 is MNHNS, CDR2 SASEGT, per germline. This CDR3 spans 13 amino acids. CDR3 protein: CASSPINDYGYTF. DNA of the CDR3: TGTGCCAGCAGCCCCATTAACGACTATGGCTACACCTTC.

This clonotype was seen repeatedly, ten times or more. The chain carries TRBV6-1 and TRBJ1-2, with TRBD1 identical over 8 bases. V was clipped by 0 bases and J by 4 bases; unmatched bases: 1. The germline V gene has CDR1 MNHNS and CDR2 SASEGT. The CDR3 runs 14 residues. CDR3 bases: TGTGCCAGCAGTGAAGCGGACAGGGCCTATGGCTACACCTTC. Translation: CASSEADRAYGYTF.

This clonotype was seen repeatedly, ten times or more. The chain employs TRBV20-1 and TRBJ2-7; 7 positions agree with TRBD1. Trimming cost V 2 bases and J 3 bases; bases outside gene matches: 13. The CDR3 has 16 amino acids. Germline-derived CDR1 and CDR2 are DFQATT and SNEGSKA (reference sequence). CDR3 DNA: TGCAGTGCTAGACATCGCACAGGGGCGCGTTACTACGAGCAGTACTTC. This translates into CSARHRTGARYYEQYF.

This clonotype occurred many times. This chain's CDR3 is CSGPSDTDTQYF. CDR3 sequence (DNA): TGCAGTGGGCCTAGCGACACAGATACGCAGTATTTT. This chain uses TRBV20-1 with TRBJ2-3; D may be TRBD2 (6 bases). This CDR3 has 12 amino acids. Trimming cost V 7 bases and J 2 bases, with 10 bases left between them. The V gene's germline CDR1 is DFQATT and CDR2 SNEGSKA (reference sequence).

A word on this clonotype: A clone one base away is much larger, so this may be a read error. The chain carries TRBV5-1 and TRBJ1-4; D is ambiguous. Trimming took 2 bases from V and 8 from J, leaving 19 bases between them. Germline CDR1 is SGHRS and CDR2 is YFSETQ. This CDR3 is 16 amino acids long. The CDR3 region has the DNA TGCGCCAGCAGCTTACCTCTCAGTGGGCTTGGGGAAAAACTGTTTTTT. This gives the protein CASSLPLSGLGEKLFF. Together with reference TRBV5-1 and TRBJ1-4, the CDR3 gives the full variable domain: KAGVTQTPRYLIKTRGQQVTLSCSPISGHRSVSWYQQTPGQGLQFLFEYFSETQRNKGNFPGRFSGRQFSNSRSEMNVSTLELGDSALYLCASSLPLSGLGEKLFFGSGTQLSVL.

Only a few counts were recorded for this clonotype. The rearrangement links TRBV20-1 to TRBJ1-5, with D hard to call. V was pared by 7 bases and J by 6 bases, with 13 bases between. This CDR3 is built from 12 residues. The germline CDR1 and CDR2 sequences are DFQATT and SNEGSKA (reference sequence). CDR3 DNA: TGCAGTGGAGGGTCTTTCGGTCAGCCCCAGCATTTT. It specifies CSGGSFGQPQHF.

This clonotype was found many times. In DNA, the CDR3 is TGCGCCAGCAGCTTGCAGTCCGAGGACCAGTACTTC. This sequence encodes CASSLQSEDQYF. The chain combines TRBV5-1 with TRBJ2-5; D not resolved. Trimming took 1 base from V and 10 from J, leaving 11 bases between them. This CDR3 spans 12 amino acids. CDR1 is SGHRS and CDR2 is YFSETQ in the germline V gene.